The sequence of this T cell receptor (beta chain) was determined in a study of T-cell memory formation after mild COVID-19. Germline V gene lookup returns CDR1 DFQATT and CDR2 SNEGSKA (reference sequence). The CDR3 consists of 14 residues. J gave up 5 bases and V 0 bases, and 4 bases lay outside the gene matches. One entry per CDR3 protein, called by TCRdb with MiXCR from the 5' RACE reads. Of hundreds of thousands of distinct CDR3 sequences detected, roughly 20% appear once; the ten largest clones hold approximately 12%. This clonotype was seen repeatedly, ten times or more. This sequence originates from an adult woman who had mild COVID-19 (a few samples of this study predate the infection). Cell type and time point are not known. Sequencing used PBMCs or a T cell subset sorted from them (not recorded which). This chain connects TRBV20-1 to TRBJ2-5; 9 positions match TRBD2. The CDR3, as DNA: TGCAGTGCTAGAGATCCCCTAGCGGGGGAGACCCAGTACTTC. This codes for CSARDPLAGETQYF.